Below are 28 T cell receptor beta chains sequenced from a single sample in a study of CD8 T cells in Susac syndrome. RNA, at about 0.45 to 1 ug, was reverse transcribed with random hexamers. TCRdb re-derived calls from the immunoSEQ multiplex PCR reads in MiXCR, one entry per CDR3 protein. The sample records 250,000 to 350,000 distinct CDR3 sequences, approximately 90% being singletons. The material sequenced was CD4+ T cells from PBMCs. These receptors were collected from a human donor with multiple sclerosis.

The rearrangement uses TRBV3-1 and TRBJ1-1; no reliable D call. Germline V lookup: CDR1 LGHDT, CDR2 YNNKEL (reference sequence). The CDR3 is made up of 14 amino acids. Between the trimmed V and J ends, which lost 3 bases and 3 bases, there was a span of 11 bases. The CDR3, as DNA: TGTGCCAGCAGCCAGGTTACGGGTCACACTGAAGCTTTCTTT. Its protein is CASSQVTGHTEAFF.

This chain uses TRBV12-3 or TRBV12-4 with TRBJ2-7; 8 bases match TRBD1. The CDR3 contains 15 residues. The trim removed 3 bases at V and 3 bases at J, leaving 7 bases unmatched. The CDR3 nucleotides are TGTGCCAGCAGTTTTACCGGGACAGGATTCTACGAGCAGTACTTC. It codes for CASSFTGTGFYEQYF.

This rearrangement joins TRBV20-1 to TRBJ2-3, with TRBD2 as a possible D gene (7 bases). Germline-derived CDR1 and CDR2 are DFQATT and SNEGSKA (reference sequence). The V and J ends lost 6 bases and 12 bases respectively, with 16 bases between them. This CDR3 contains 11 residues. The CDR3 loop reads CSAVFGGLQYF. The CDR3 coding sequence is TGCAGTGCCGTTTTCGGGGGGCTTCAGTATTTT.

V gene TRBV7-9 combines with J gene TRBJ2-7; 8 bases fit TRBD2. The CDR3 covers 13 residues. V was clipped by 5 bases and J by 6 bases; unmatched bases: 6. CDR1 SEHNR and CDR2 FQNEAQ come from the germline V gene (reference sequence). The CDR3 nucleotides read TGTGCCAGCAGCCAAGCGGGGGCCGGCGAGCAGTACTTC. Protein: CASSQAGAGEQYF.

V gene TRBV19 combines with J gene TRBJ1-1; D possibly corresponds to TRBD1 (5 bases). Germline CDR1 LNHDA, CDR2 SQIVND (reference sequence). The V end lost 9 bases, the J end lost 1 base, and 12 bases lay between the germline ends. This CDR3 region has 13 residues. The CDR3 DNA reads as TGTGCCAGCCAAACAGGACCGAACACTGAAGCTTTCTTT. This sequence encodes CASQTGPNTEAFF.

This chain uses TRBV7-2 with TRBJ2-7; the D gene could be TRBD1 or TRBD2 (6 bases each). CDR3 length equals 14 residues. From germline, CDR1 is SGHTA and CDR2 FQGNSA. Trimming took off 4 bases at V and 4 bases at J, with 14 bases between the two ends. The CDR3 here is CASSYTGGPYEQYF. DNA for the CDR3: TGTGCCAGCAGCTATACTGGGGGGCCATACGAGCAGTACTTC. Together with reference TRBV7-2 and TRBJ2-7, the CDR3 gives the full variable domain: GAGVSQSPSNKVTEKGKDVELRCDPISGHTALYWYRQSLGQGLEFLIYFQGNSAPDKSGLPSDRFSAERTGGSVSTLTIQRTQQEDSAVYLCASSYTGGPYEQYFGPGTRLTVT.

The chain joins TRBV5-1 to TRBJ2-1, with D possibly TRBD2 on 5 matching bases. The CDR3 sequence is 14 residues long. The V gene lost 0 bases and the J gene lost 8 bases, with 12 bases spanning the gap. CDR1 and CDR2 (germline): SGHRS, YFSETQ. CDR3: CASSLVLAGDEQFF. In DNA form, the CDR3 reads TGCGCCAGCAGCTTGGTCCTAGCTGGAGATGAGCAGTTCTTC.

This clonotype appeared a few times. CDR3 bases: TGTGCCAGCAGTGAATCCAGCACTGAAGCTTTCTTT. As protein: CASSESSTEAFF. This chain connects TRBV25-1 to TRBJ1-1; D remains unclear. Between the trimmed V and J ends, which lost 1 base and 4 bases, there was a span of 4 bases. Germline CDR1 is MGHDK and CDR2 is SYGVNS. CDR3 size: 12 residues.

This clonotype was seen a few times. The V call is TRBV29-1, the J call TRBJ1-1; D is ambiguous. This CDR3 has 12 amino acids. Trimming left V 4 bases short and J 1 base short, with 7 bases between. Germline assignment: CDR1 SQVTM and CDR2 ANQGSEA. CDR3 DNA: TGCAGCGTTGTTTGGGGGAACACTGAAGCTTTCTTT. Protein product: CSVVWGNTEAFF.

V is TRBV18 and J is TRBJ1-1, with D possibly matching TRBD1 (6 bases). The CDR3 has 13 residues. In germline, CDR1 is KGHSH, CDR2 LQKENI. Trimming removed 3 bases at V and 7 bases at J, with 12 bases between. CDR3 sequence reads: CASSPTGIGEAFF. CDR3 bases: TGTGCCAGCTCACCCACAGGGATCGGTGAAGCTTTCTTT.

CDR3 bases: TGTGCCAGCAGCTTAAACTGGGGTACTCAGTACTTC. Translated: CASSLNWGTQYF. The chain couples TRBV7-9 to TRBJ2-4; D is ambiguous. This CDR3 comprises 12 residues. V lost 2 bases, J lost 12 bases, and 11 bases lay in between. The germline gives CDR1 SEHNR, CDR2 FQNEAQ (reference sequence).

This rearrangement joins TRBV24-1 to TRBJ2-1; 7 bases map to TRBD2. V gave up 12 bases and J gave up 9 bases; unmatched junction bases: 1. Germline V gene sequence: CDR1 KGHDR, CDR2 SFDVKD. This CDR3 has 9 residues. CDR3 residues: CAGGGEQFF. The CDR3 bases are TGTGCCGGCGGGGGTGAGCAGTTCTTC.

The J gene is TRBJ2-1, the V gene TRBV12-3 or TRBV12-4, with 7 bases lining up with TRBD2. J lost 7 bases, V lost 7 bases, and 10 bases had no gene match. This CDR3 has 14 residues. CDR3 residues: CASTLSGNTNEQFF. Here the CDR3 DNA reads TGTGCCAGCACCCTAAGCGGGAATACAAATGAGCAGTTCTTC.

In its sample, this clonotype was seen a few times. The J gene is TRBJ1-2, the V gene TRBV18, with D tentatively TRBD1 (6 bases). CDR3 size: 14 residues. With 3 bases removed from V and 2 bases from J, the gap between germline ends came to 10 bases. CDR1 is KGHSH and CDR2 is LQKENI in the germline V gene. The CDR3 here is CASSPGGSNYGYTF. In DNA form, the CDR3 reads TGTGCCAGCTCACCGGGGGGCAGCAACTATGGCTACACCTTC.

The V and J genes are TRBV7-9 and TRBJ1-1, with 9 bases fitting TRBD1. Unmatched junction bases numbered 11, after V lost 2 bases and J lost 4 bases. Germline CDR1 and CDR2: SEHNR and FQNEAQ (reference sequence). CDR3 length: 17 residues. In DNA, the CDR3 is TGTGCCAGCAGCTTATACGGACAGGGGCCGGCGAGCACTGAAGCTTTCTTT. As protein: CASSLYGQGPASTEAFF. The variable domain in full, completed from reference TRBV7-9 and TRBJ1-1, reads DTGVSQNPRHKITKRGQNVTFRCDPISEHNRLYWYRQTLGQGPEFLTYFQNEAQLEKSRLLSDRFSAERPKGSFSTLEIQRTEQGDSAMYLCASSLYGQGPASTEAFFGQGTRLTVV.

This clonotype appeared a few times. This chain links TRBV6-5 with TRBJ1-2; D is ambiguous. Germline CDR1 reads MNHEY; CDR2 reads SVGAGI. The CDR3 length is 13 residues. The V end was cut by 5 bases, the J end by 2 bases, with 9 bases between. The CDR3 loop is CASSKGQNYGYTF. The CDR3 region has the DNA TGTGCCAGCAGTAAAGGGCAGAACTATGGCTACACCTTC.

V is TRBV6-6 and J is TRBJ1-5; D is possibly TRBD1 (5 bases). Between the trimmed V and J ends, which lost 8 bases and 0 bases, there was a span of 14 bases. Germline assignment: CDR1 MNHNY and CDR2 SVGAGI (reference sequence). The CDR3 runs 15 residues. CDR3 amino acids: CASLRTQNSNQPQHF. For the CDR3, the DNA is TGTGCCAGCCTCAGGACACAGAATAGCAATCAGCCCCAGCATTTT.

This sequence joins TRBV6-2 or TRBV6-3 and TRBJ2-6; tentative D call: TRBD1 (5 bases). The ends were cut back, 6 bases at V and 0 bases at J, with 15 bases in the middle. The CDR3 spans 17 residues. Germline CDR1 and CDR2: MNHEY and SVGEGT. CDR3 nucleotides: TGTGCCAGCAGCCGACTTGGACACCACTCTGGGGCCAACGTCCTGACTTTC. Translated: CASSRLGHHSGANVLTF.

The chain carries TRBV7-9 and TRBJ1-6; D may be TRBD1 (6 bases). Trimming stripped 3 bases from V and 8 bases from J, with 11 bases between. This CDR3 spans 14 amino acids. The germline V gene encodes CDR1 SEHNR and CDR2 FQNEAQ (reference sequence). CDR3 in amino acids: CASSFQGFDSPLHF. DNA for the CDR3: TGTGCCAGCAGCTTTCAGGGGTTCGATTCACCCCTCCACTTT.

The genes are TRBV27 and TRBJ2-2, with a possible D match to TRBD1 (5 bases). The germline V and J ends were trimmed by 4 bases and 2 bases, with 11 bases remaining between them. The CDR3 is 15 residues long. CDR1 is MNHEY and CDR2 is SMNVEV in the germline V gene (reference sequence). Here the CDR3 DNA reads TGTGCCAGCAGTTATACAGGAGCTAACACCGGGGAGCTGTTTTTT. This translates into CASSYTGANTGELFF.

The chain joins TRBV13 to TRBJ2-2; the D gene is possibly TRBD2 (7 bases). The V and J ends lost 6 bases and 7 bases respectively, with 24 bases between them. The CDR3 length is 17 residues. The germline V gene encodes CDR1 PRHDT and CDR2 FYEKMQ (reference sequence). The CDR3 coding sequence is TGTGCCAGCAGGGCAATCTGGAGGGGGGGCCGCGGCGGGGAGCTGTTTTTT. It translates to CASRAIWRGGRGGELFF.

The chain recombines TRBV6-5 with TRBJ2-7; D is ambiguous. V lost 5 bases and J 6 bases, leaving 17 bases between the germline ends. This CDR3 region has 14 residues. CDR1 MNHEY and CDR2 SVGAGI come from the germline V gene. The DNA of the CDR3 is TGTGCCAGCAGTAATCACGGAGTGTGGGGCGAGCAGTACTTC. Amino acid sequence: CASSNHGVWGEQYF.

Details on this clonotype: One end of the junction varies from germline; a read error may be responsible. V and J are TRBV24-1 and TRBJ2-1; 9 nucleotides agree with TRBD1. In germline, CDR1 is KGHDR, CDR2 SFDVKD. CDR3 size: 16 residues. CDR3 coding DNA: TGTGCCACCAGTGAATACGGGACAGGGAAAGGAAATGAGCAGTTTTTC. It yields the protein CATSEYGTGKGNEQFF.

This clonotype was observed once. The V gene is TRBV12-3 or TRBV12-4, the J gene TRBJ2-2; D ambiguous. The CDR3 spans 14 residues. Trimming removed 5 bases from V and 4 bases from J, with 11 bases in between. This CDR3 reads CASSPNLITGELFF. CDR3 nucleotide sequence: TGTGCCAGCAGTCCTAATCTGATCACCGGGGAGCTGTTTTTT.

V is TRBV7-2 and J is TRBJ2-5; 13 nucleotides line up with TRBD2. V lost 5 bases, J lost 5 bases, and 11 bases stayed unmatched. This CDR3 spans 17 amino acids. Germline V gene lookup returns CDR1 SGHTA and CDR2 FQGNSA. CDR3 bases: TGTGCCAGCAGCCCAACGGCACTAGCGGGGGGGAGTGAGACCCAGTACTTC. This sequence encodes CASSPTALAGGSETQYF.

The chain joins TRBV20-1 to TRBJ1-2; 9 bases map to TRBD1. CDR1 DFQATT and CDR2 SNEGSKA come from the germline V gene (reference sequence). The J segment lost 4 bases and the V segment lost 6 bases, leaving 6 bases of the junction unmatched. This CDR3 is 13 amino acids long. The CDR3 DNA reads TGCAGTGCAGTCACAGGGGGCATCTATGGCTACACCTTC. This codes for CSAVTGGIYGYTF.

The rearrangement joins TRBV7-9 to TRBJ2-7; D tentatively reads TRBD1 or TRBD2 (5 bases each). Per germline, CDR1 SEHNR and CDR2 FQNEAQ (reference sequence). With 5 bases removed from V and 6 bases from J, the gap between germline ends came to 17 bases. The CDR3 length is 14 residues. In DNA, the CDR3 is TGTGCCAGCAGCCTTCTTATGGGGGTGTCCGAGCAGTACTTC. This codes for CASSLLMGVSEQYF.

This clonotype came up once. This chain links TRBV3-1 with TRBJ2-3; D perhaps matches TRBD2 (5 bases). There are 14 residues in the CDR3. The germline CDR1 and CDR2 sequences are LGHDT and YNNKEL (reference sequence). Trimming cost V 2 bases and J 2 bases, with 8 bases left between them. CDR3 in amino acids: CASSQLAHTDTQYF. As DNA, the CDR3 is TGTGCCAGCAGCCAACTAGCTCACACAGATACGCAGTATTTT.